This entry lists 27 T cell receptor beta chains sequenced from one sample in a study of T cells expressing NK-cell markers. TCRdb re-called the 5' RACE reads, yielding one record per CDR3 amino acid sequence without DNA. The specimen's table records about 430,000 distinct CDR3 sequences. Sequences were obtained from blood T cells: a sorted CD56 or NKG2C T cell subset, CD4+ or CD8+ T cells, or bulk PBMC T cells (not recorded which). These receptors all stem from a woman aged 45-65 years in good health.

V and J are TRBV5-1 and TRBJ2-5. Germline-derived CDR1 and CDR2 are SGHRS and YFSETQ. CDR3 length: 12 amino acids. The chain's CDR3 is CASSYNQETQYF.

This rearrangement joins TRBV12-3 or TRBV12-4 to TRBJ1-5. This CDR3 comprises 14 residues. Here the CDR3 reads CASTLHSPTQPQHF.

The V and J genes are TRBV7-9 and TRBJ2-2; TCRdb lists TRBD1, though no DNA is available to test this call. Germline V CDR1 and CDR2: SEHNR, FQNEAQ (reference sequence). This CDR3 spans 15 amino acids. Here the CDR3 reads CASSSGQGTAGELFF.

The chain employs TRBV7-2 and TRBJ2-1; TCRdb gives TRBD1 as the D gene, but with no DNA this cannot be confirmed. In germline, CDR1 is SGHTA, CDR2 FQGNSA. The CDR3 is made up of 14 amino acids. The CDR3 loop is CASSLAEGYNEQFF. The entire variable domain, with the rest obtained from reference TRBV7-2 and TRBJ2-1, is as follows: GAGVSQSPSNKVTEKGKDVELRCDPISGHTALYWYRQSLGQGLEFLIYFQGNSAPDKSGLPSDRFSAERTGGSVSTLTIQRTQQEDSAVYLCASSLAEGYNEQFFGPGTRLTVL.

This CDR3 is CASSPAGFYGYTF. This chain uses TRBV6-1 with TRBJ1-2; TCRdb gives TRBD1 as the D gene, but with no DNA this cannot be confirmed. CDR1 and CDR2 from the germline V gene are MNHNS and SASEGT. The CDR3 consists of 13 residues.

This chain connects TRBV2 to TRBJ2-1; TCRdb picks TRBD2, but there is no DNA to check that call. This CDR3 has 18 residues. Germline CDR1 SNHLY, CDR2 FYNNEI. The CDR3 sequence: CASSELLAGGLALSEQFF. The complete variable domain, with remaining parts taken from reference TRBV2 and TRBJ2-1, reads EPEVTQTPSHQVTQMGQEVILRCVPISNHLYFYWYRQILGQKVEFLVSFYNNEISEKSEIFDDQFSVERPDGSNFTLKIRSTKLEDSAMYFCASSELLAGGLALSEQFFGPGTRLTVL.

The rearrangement uses TRBV10-3 and TRBJ1-4. CDR3 length equals 13 residues. Germline-derived CDR1 and CDR2 are ENHRY and SYGVKD. The CDR3 loop reads CAIRASHDEKLFF.

V and J are TRBV5-1 and TRBJ2-5; without DNA, the TCRdb call of TRBD1 cannot be checked. The CDR3 has 14 residues. CDR1 is SGHRS, CDR2 YFSETQ, per germline. This CDR3 reads CASSLDPGQETQYF.

The V call is TRBV5-1, the J call TRBJ2-1; TCRdb's D call, TRBD2, is unchecked because there is no DNA. Germline CDR1 SGHRS, CDR2 YFSETQ. The CDR3 totals 12 residues. CDR3 in amino acids: CASSAGRNEQFF.

V gene TRBV6-5 combines with J gene TRBJ1-4. The CDR3 runs to 15 residues. Germline V gene lookup returns CDR1 MNHEY and CDR2 SVGAGI. CDR3 loop: CASSNRRATNEKLFF.

The V and J genes are TRBV11-2 and TRBJ2-1; the TRBD2 assignment by TCRdb is unverifiable without DNA. The CDR3 sequence is 15 residues long. Germline CDR1 is SGHAT and CDR2 is FQNNGV. CDR3: CASSQLRGRNNEQFF.

This rearrangement joins TRBV20-1 to TRBJ2-3; TCRdb's D gene call, TRBD1, goes unchecked for lack of DNA. The germline gives CDR1 DFQATT, CDR2 SNEGSKA (reference sequence). The CDR3 length is 15 residues. The chain's CDR3 is CSARDGGGPWATQYF.

The V call is TRBV7-3, the J call TRBJ1-6. The germline V gene encodes CDR1 SGHTA and CDR2 FQGTGA. CDR3 length: 13 amino acids. CDR3 protein: CASSGTENSPLHF.

The rearrangement links TRBV25-1 to TRBJ2-1. The CDR3 is made up of 11 amino acids. CDR1 is MGHDK and CDR2 is SYGVNS in the germline V gene. CDR3 protein: CASSGDNEQFF.

The V call is TRBV30, the J call TRBJ1-3. The length of the CDR3 is 14 residues. Germline V gene sequence: CDR1 GTSNPN, CDR2 SVGIG (reference sequence). The CDR3 protein is CAWSRYLPGNTIYF.

The chain employs TRBV12-3 or TRBV12-4 and TRBJ2-2; the TRBD2 assignment by TCRdb is unverifiable without DNA. CDR3 length equals 16 residues. The CDR3 region is CASSFPQREYGGELFF.

The rearrangement uses TRBV11-2 and TRBJ2-5. This CDR3 comprises 13 residues. The germline CDR1 and CDR2 sequences are SGHAT and FQNNGV. The chain's CDR3 is CASSFLGLGTQYF.

The rearrangement joins TRBV10-3 to TRBJ1-6. The CDR3 is made up of 15 amino acids. Germline values: CDR1 ENHRY, CDR2 SYGVKD. CDR3 region: CAISEDSTYNSPLHF.

The rearrangement links TRBV5-1 to TRBJ2-1; TCRdb gives TRBD2 as the D gene, but with no DNA this cannot be confirmed. Germline-derived CDR1 and CDR2 are SGHRS and YFSETQ. This CDR3 region has 17 residues. This chain's CDR3 is CASSFTTSGGLYNEQFF.

V gene TRBV5-1 combines with J gene TRBJ2-2; TCRdb's D call, TRBD2, is unchecked because there is no DNA. Germline V lookup: CDR1 SGHRS, CDR2 YFSETQ. The CDR3 is 17 amino acids. CDR3: CASGPGLAPRGTGELFF.

The V gene is TRBV4-1, the J gene TRBJ2-2; TCRdb returns TRBD1, unconfirmable since there is no DNA. CDR3 length: 14 amino acids. CDR1 MGHRA and CDR2 YSYEKL come from the germline V gene. The chain's CDR3 is CASSQDRVTGELFF.

This chain uses TRBV5-5 with TRBJ2-7; TCRdb designates TRBD2, a call that cannot be tested without DNA. The CDR3 spans 15 residues. Germline CDR1 is SGHKS and CDR2 is YYEKEE (reference sequence). The CDR3 is CASSYPSGWGDEQYF. Full variable domain (missing parts from reference TRBV5-5 and TRBJ2-7): DAGVTQSPTHLIKTRGQQVTLRCSPISGHKSVSWYQQVLGQGPQFIFQYYEKEERGRGNFPDRFSARQFPNYSSELNVNALLLGDSALYLCASSYPSGWGDEQYFGPGTRLTVT.

The chain combines TRBV30 with TRBJ2-2. The CDR3 loop spans 12 amino acids. Germline-derived CDR1 and CDR2 are GTSNPN and SVGIG (reference sequence). The CDR3 loop is CAWSSSTGELFF.

This chain links TRBV27 with TRBJ2-5. Looked up from germline, CDR1 is MNHEY and CDR2 is SMNVEV (reference sequence). There are 15 residues in the CDR3. CDR3 sequence: CASSSSPGTEETQYF.

The rearrangement joins TRBV9 to TRBJ2-2; the TRBD2 assignment by TCRdb is unverifiable without DNA. Germline CDR1 reads SGDLS; CDR2 reads YYNGEE. The length of the CDR3 is 15 residues. This chain's CDR3 is CASTSNSGRTGELFF.

This chain joins TRBV20-1 and TRBJ2-1; TCRdb's D call of TRBD2 is untestable without DNA. From germline, CDR1 is DFQATT and CDR2 SNEGSKA (reference sequence). This CDR3 is built from 13 residues. CDR3 loop: CSASGRVDNEQFF.

The rearrangement uses TRBV6-6 and TRBJ1-3. CDR1 is MNHNY, CDR2 SVGAGI, per germline (reference sequence). This CDR3 region has 14 residues. The CDR3 sequence: CASSSGISGNTIYF.